The 25 T cell receptor beta chains below were found in one sample sequenced in a study of beta chain features in type 1 diabetes (dated 2018 in TCRdb). The library was generated by the immunoSEQ multiplex PCR assay. The High Capacity cDNA Reverse Transcription Kit was used to reverse transcribe all of the isolated RNA, meaning that expressed TCRB transcripts were what got sequenced. TCRdb holds this immuneACCESS table with in-frame rearrangements only. Some clones are missing; in checked studies, unresolved V genes explain under half, and the rest has no known cause. The table for this sample lists about 140,000 clones; roughly 10% of them were counted only once. In total, the top ten clones hold nearly 0.65% of the sample. Sequencing was carried out using central memory CD4+ T cells from blood. The source of these receptors is a woman in her 40s in good health.

This clone was seen a handful of times. The chain carries TRBV7-2 and TRBJ1-3; D perhaps matches TRBD1 (5 bases). Germline CDR1 SGHTA, CDR2 FQGNSA. This CDR3 is 14 amino acids long. The V end was cut by 6 bases, the J end by 0 bases, with 9 bases between. The CDR3 DNA reads TGTGCCAGCAGGTCGGGACTCTCTGGAAACACCATATATTTT. Protein sequence: CASRSGLSGNTIYF.

This clone has only a few counts. The chain joins TRBV5-1 to TRBJ1-4, with D tentatively TRBD1 (5 bases). This CDR3 contains 14 residues. Per germline, CDR1 SGHRS and CDR2 YFSETQ. V lost 4 bases and J 7 bases, leaving 14 bases between the germline ends. The CDR3 loop is CASSATLGGEKLFF. The CDR3 DNA reads as TGCGCCAGCAGCGCCACCCTCGGGGGTGAAAAACTGTTTTTT.

This chain joins TRBV6-1 and TRBJ1-6; 7 nucleotides match TRBD1. The CDR3 contains 14 residues. Germline assignment: CDR1 MNHNS and CDR2 SASEGT. V shed 6 bases and J 7 bases; nucleotides not matched to a gene: 6. CDR3 nucleotides: TGTGCCAGCAGCTGGGACAGCTCCAATTCACCCCTCCACTTT. Translation gives CASSWDSSNSPLHF.

This clone was seen a few times. The chain is built from TRBV2 and TRBJ2-7, with 9 positions matching TRBD1. Germline V gene lookup returns CDR1 SNHLY and CDR2 FYNNEI. J gave up 2 bases and V 4 bases, and 3 bases lay outside the gene matches. The CDR3 covers 14 residues. The chain's CDR3 is CASSGDRVPYEQYF. The CDR3 DNA follows: TGTGCCAGCAGTGGGGACAGGGTACCCTACGAGCAGTACTTC.

The chain uses TRBV7-9 and TRBJ1-1; TRBD1 might be the D (5 bases). V dropped 5 bases and J dropped 7 bases, with 17 bases sitting between them. The CDR3 extends over 14 amino acids. Germline CDR1 reads SEHNR; CDR2 reads FQNEAQ (reference sequence). CDR3 nucleotide sequence: TGTGCCAGCAGCCTAGGGCAGGGAGCGGGTGAAGCTTTCTTT. This gives the protein CASSLGQGAGEAFF.

This chain connects TRBV5-1 to TRBJ1-1, with 7 bases that match TRBD1. Trimming removed 1 base from V and 1 base from J; junction bases left unmatched: 4. Germline lookup yields CDR1 SGHRS and CDR2 YFSETQ. CDR3 size: 15 residues. The CDR3 DNA follows: TGCGCCAGCAGCTTGTTCGGGGACAGGAACACTGAAGCTTTCTTT. Its translation: CASSLFGDRNTEAFF.

This clone has only a few counts. V and J are TRBV5-4 and TRBJ2-2; TRBD2 matches 7 bases. Trimming took 5 bases from V and 0 from J; bases not matched to a gene: 7. The CDR3 is 16 amino acids. Germline CDR1 is SGHNT and CDR2 is YYREEE (reference sequence). The chain's CDR3 is CASSRTGTTNTGELFF. CDR3 nucleotides: TGTGCCAGCAGTCGCACCGGGACTACGAACACCGGGGAGCTGTTTTTT. The variable domain in full, with the rest retrieved from reference TRBV5-4 and TRBJ2-2, is ETGVTQSPTHLIKTRGQQVTLRCSSQSGHNTVSWYQQALGQGPQFIFQYYREEENGRGNFPPRFSGLQFPNYSSELNVNALELDDSALYLCASSRTGTTNTGELFFGEGSRLTVL.

V usage is TRBV6-1 and J usage is TRBJ1-5; tentatively, D is TRBD1 (6 bases). Trimming shortened V by 5 bases and J by 2 bases, and 10 bases separated the two germline ends. CDR1 MNHNS and CDR2 SASEGT come from the germline V gene. CDR3 length: 14 residues. CDR3 region: CASSLGGGNQPQHF. The CDR3 DNA is TGTGCCAGCAGTCTTGGGGGCGGCAATCAGCCCCAGCATTTT.

This clone showed up just a few times. The rearrangement joins TRBV7-6 to TRBJ1-4; 9 nucleotides align to TRBD1. The CDR3 extends over 14 amino acids. J was trimmed by 8 bases and V by 4 bases; bases with no gene match: 5. Germline CDR1 and CDR2: SGHVS and FNYEAQ. The CDR3 bases are TGTGCCAGCAGCTCGGGACAGGGCTGGGAAAAACTGTTTTTT. Protein sequence: CASSSGQGWEKLFF.

Concerning this clone: The same CDR3 also results from other DNA sequences found in this sample. V gene TRBV18 combines with J gene TRBJ2-7; weak D call: TRBD2 (5 bases). CDR1 and CDR2 from the germline V gene are KGHSH and LQKENI. Between the trimmed V and J ends, which lost 3 bases and 4 bases, there was a span of 7 bases. The CDR3 has 12 residues. CDR3 sequence: CASSPREYEQYF. In DNA, the CDR3 is TGTGCCAGCTCACCTCGGGAATACGAGCAGTACTTC.

V usage is TRBV2 and J usage is TRBJ1-4; D possibly corresponds to TRBD1 (6 bases). V dropped 4 bases and J dropped 6 bases, with 12 bases sitting between them. Germline lookup yields CDR1 SNHLY and CDR2 FYNNEI. The CDR3 totals 14 residues. The CDR3 here is CASSARDTDEKLFF. The CDR3 bases are TGTGCCAGCAGTGCCCGGGACACCGATGAAAAACTGTTTTTT. Drawing the rest from reference TRBV2 and TRBJ1-4, the complete variable domain is EPEVTQTPSHQVTQMGQEVILRCVPISNHLYFYWYRQILGQKVEFLVSFYNNEISEKSEIFDDQFSVERPDGSNFTLKIRSTKLEDSAMYFCASSARDTDEKLFFGSGTQLSVL.

The chain has TRBV6-1 and TRBJ2-3, with D tentatively TRBD2 (6 bases). This CDR3 has 15 residues. Germline CDR1 and CDR2: MNHNS and SASEGT. The V and J ends lost 6 bases and 4 bases respectively, with 17 bases between them. CDR3 nucleotide sequence: TGTGCCAGCAGCCGGGTCGGAGGGCTCGCAGATACGCAGTATTTT. This gives the protein CASSRVGGLADTQYF.

This chain uses TRBV5-6 with TRBJ1-1; D call uncertain. Germline V gives CDR1 SGHDT, CDR2 YYEEEE. The CDR3 loop spans 12 amino acids. With 4 bases removed from V and 1 base from J, the gap between germline ends came to 5 bases. The CDR3 sequence is CASSEQNTEAFF. In DNA form, the CDR3 reads TGTGCCAGCAGCGAACAGAACACTGAAGCTTTCTTT.

This clone has just a few counts. The V gene is TRBV5-1, the J gene TRBJ2-3; 10 bases fit TRBD2. The CDR3 has 16 residues. Germline-derived CDR1 and CDR2 are SGHRS and YFSETQ. V gave up 2 bases and J gave up 0 bases; unmatched junction bases: 3. CDR3 DNA sequence: TGCGCCAGCAGCTTAAGGACTAGCGGTAGCACAGATACGCAGTATTTT. Translated, it gives CASSLRTSGSTDTQYF.

This chain joins TRBV5-1 and TRBJ1-1, with no clear D. V was trimmed by 4 bases and J by 0 bases, leaving 7 bases between them. Germline V gene sequence: CDR1 SGHRS, CDR2 YFSETQ. The CDR3 has 13 residues. Here the CDR3 reads CASSRQVNTEAFF. The CDR3 coding sequence is TGCGCCAGCAGCAGGCAGGTGAACACTGAAGCTTTCTTT.

Only a few counts were recorded for this clone. This chain connects TRBV2 to TRBJ1-1; 9 bases agree with TRBD1. Germline V gene lookup returns CDR1 SNHLY and CDR2 FYNNEI. Germline trimming cut 6 bases from V and 7 bases from J; bases unmatched to any gene: 12. There are 15 residues in the CDR3. The CDR3 loop reads CASRTPGQGIVEAFF. Written as DNA, the CDR3 is TGTGCCAGCAGGACTCCGGGACAGGGAATAGTTGAAGCTTTCTTT.

The CDR3 spells CATSRDHRGDTEAFF. CDR3 sequence (DNA): TGTGCCACCAGCAGAGATCACAGGGGAGACACTGAAGCTTTCTTT. The chain couples TRBV15 to TRBJ1-1; TRBD1 agrees at 7 bases. The J segment lost 3 bases and the V segment lost 0 bases, leaving 4 bases of the junction unmatched. CDR3 length equals 15 residues. CDR1 is LNHNV, CDR2 YYDKDF, per germline (reference sequence).

The chain has TRBV5-1 and TRBJ2-5, with 10 bases matching TRBD2. V trimming: 7 bases; J trimming: 3 bases; junction bases outside the gene matches: 6. CDR3 length: 14 amino acids. Per the germline V gene, CDR1 is SGHRS and CDR2 is YFSETQ. The CDR3 nucleotides read TGCGCCAGCTGTGGTGGACTAGCGGAAGAGACCCAGTACTTC. It encodes CASCGGLAEETQYF.

In regard to this clone: Other DNA sequences in the sample encode the same CDR3. The chain uses TRBV9 and TRBJ2-1, with D hard to call. Trimming cost V 0 bases and J 7 bases, with 5 bases left between them. CDR3 length: 12 residues. The germline gives CDR1 SGDLS, CDR2 YYNGEE. CDR3: CASSVDLNEQFF. The CDR3 DNA follows: TGTGCCAGCAGCGTAGACCTAAATGAGCAGTTCTTC.

This clone occurred many times. CDR3 amino acids: CASSQDRASTEAFF. The CDR3 nucleotides are TGTGCCAGCAGCCAGGACAGGGCCAGCACTGAAGCTTTCTTT. The chain employs TRBV11-2 and TRBJ1-1, with 8 bases aligning to TRBD1. Trimming cost V 5 bases and J 4 bases; bases outside gene matches: 6. The CDR3 sequence is 14 residues long. Germline assignment: CDR1 SGHAT and CDR2 FQNNGV.

This clone was counted many times. This chain joins TRBV29-1 and TRBJ2-3; 10 bases are a match to TRBD1. J was trimmed by 1 base and V by 6 bases; bases with no gene match: 1. Germline-derived CDR1 and CDR2 are SQVTM and ANQGSEA. This CDR3 comprises 13 residues. The DNA for the CDR3 is TGCAGCGTGGGGACAGGGGGCACAGATACGCAGTATTTT. The encoded protein is CSVGTGGTDTQYF.

The chain joins TRBV9 to TRBJ2-2, with D hard to call. Trimming removed 1 base at V and 2 bases at J, with 15 bases between. The germline CDR1 and CDR2 sequences are SGDLS and YYNGEE. This CDR3 spans 17 amino acids. The CDR3: CASSVRGPAKNTGELFF. The CDR3 DNA sequence: TGTGCCAGCAGCGTACGCGGCCCGGCTAAAAACACCGGGGAGCTGTTTTTT.

The gene calls are TRBV19 and TRBJ1-5, with unresolved D. This CDR3 is 12 amino acids long. Deletions cut 8 bases from V and 6 bases from J, with 11 bases between. Per the germline V gene, CDR1 is LNHDA and CDR2 is SQIVND (reference sequence). CDR3 sequence reads: CASQRASQPQHF. DNA of the CDR3: TGTGCCAGTCAGCGAGCGTCTCAGCCCCAGCATTTT.

The chain combines TRBV6-5 with TRBJ1-4; D unclear. Per germline, CDR1 MNHEY and CDR2 SVGAGI. V was clipped by 11 bases and J by 2 bases, with 6 bases between them. This CDR3 region has 11 residues. For the CDR3, the DNA is TGTGCCGGGAGGACTAATGAAAAACTGTTTTTT. It translates to CAGRTNEKLFF.

The V gene is TRBV6-5, the J gene TRBJ1-2; 8 bases agree with TRBD1. CDR3 length: 13 amino acids. The V segment lost 2 bases and the J segment 4 bases; nucleotides outside the gene matches: 0. Germline assignment: CDR1 MNHEY and CDR2 SVGAGI. CDR3 in amino acids: CASSYTGGYGYTF. Written as DNA, the CDR3 is TGTGCCAGCAGTTACACAGGGGGCTATGGCTACACCTTC.